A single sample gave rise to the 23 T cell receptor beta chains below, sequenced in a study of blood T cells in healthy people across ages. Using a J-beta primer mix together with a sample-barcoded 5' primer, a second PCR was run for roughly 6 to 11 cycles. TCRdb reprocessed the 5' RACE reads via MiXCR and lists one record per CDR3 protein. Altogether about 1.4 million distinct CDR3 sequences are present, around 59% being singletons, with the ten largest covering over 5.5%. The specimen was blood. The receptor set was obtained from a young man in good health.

The CDR3, as DNA: TGTGCCAGCAGTTACGCCGGGACAGGGAGAGAGACCCAGTACTTC. Translating gives CASSYAGTGRETQYF. J is TRBJ2-5 and V is TRBV6-6; 9 bases are a match to TRBD1. V gave up 2 bases and J gave up 4 bases; unmatched junction bases: 5. Per the germline V gene, CDR1 is MNHNY and CDR2 is SVGAGI (reference sequence). The CDR3 is 15 residues long.

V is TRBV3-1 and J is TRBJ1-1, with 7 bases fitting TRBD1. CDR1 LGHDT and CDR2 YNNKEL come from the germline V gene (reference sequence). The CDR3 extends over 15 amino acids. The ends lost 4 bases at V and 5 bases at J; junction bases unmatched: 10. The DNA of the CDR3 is TGTGCCAGCAGCCGGGTAAAGGGGGCTGGGACTGAAGCTTTCTTT. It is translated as CASSRVKGAGTEAFF. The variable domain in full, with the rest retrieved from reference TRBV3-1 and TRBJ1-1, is DTAVSQTPKYLVTQMGNDKSIKCEQNLGHDTMYWYKQDSKKFLKIMFSYNNKELIINETVPNRFSPKSPDKAHLNLHINSLELGDSAVYFCASSRVKGAGTEAFFGQGTRLTVV.

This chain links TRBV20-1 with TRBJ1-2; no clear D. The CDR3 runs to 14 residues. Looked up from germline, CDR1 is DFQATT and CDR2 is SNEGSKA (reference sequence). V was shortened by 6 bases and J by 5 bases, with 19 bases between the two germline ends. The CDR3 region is CSATLSGPVYGYTF. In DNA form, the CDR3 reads TGCAGTGCCACCCTGAGTGGACCCGTGTATGGCTACACCTTC.

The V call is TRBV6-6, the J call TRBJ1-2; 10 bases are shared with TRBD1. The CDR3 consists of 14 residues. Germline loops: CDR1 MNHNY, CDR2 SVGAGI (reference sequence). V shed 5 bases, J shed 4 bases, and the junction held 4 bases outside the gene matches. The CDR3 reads CASSDRGPGYGYTF. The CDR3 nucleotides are TGTGCCAGCAGTGACAGGGGGCCTGGCTATGGCTACACCTTC.

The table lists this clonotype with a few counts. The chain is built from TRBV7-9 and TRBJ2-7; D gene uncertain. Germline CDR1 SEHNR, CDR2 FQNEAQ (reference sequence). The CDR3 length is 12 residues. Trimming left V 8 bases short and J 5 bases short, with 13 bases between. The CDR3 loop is CASSQEANEQYF. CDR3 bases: TGTGCCAGCTCCCAAGAGGCGAACGAGCAGTACTTC.

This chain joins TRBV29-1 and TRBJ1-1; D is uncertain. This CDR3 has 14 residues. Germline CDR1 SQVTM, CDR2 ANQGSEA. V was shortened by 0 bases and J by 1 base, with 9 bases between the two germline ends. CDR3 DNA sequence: TGCAGCGTTGAAGACGTACACTCGAACACTGAAGCTTTCTTT. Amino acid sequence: CSVEDVHSNTEAFF. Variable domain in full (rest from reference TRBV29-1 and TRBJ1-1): SAVISQKPSRDICQRGTSLTIQCQVDSQVTMMFWYRQQPGQSLTLIATANQGSEATYESGFVIDKFPISRPNLTFSTLTVSNMSPEDSSIYLCSVEDVHSNTEAFFGQGTRLTVV.

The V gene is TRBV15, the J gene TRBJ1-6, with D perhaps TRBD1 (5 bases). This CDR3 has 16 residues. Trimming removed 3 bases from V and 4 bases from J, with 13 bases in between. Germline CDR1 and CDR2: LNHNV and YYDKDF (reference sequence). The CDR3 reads CATSSLQVPYNSPLHF. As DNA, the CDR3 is TGTGCCACCAGCAGCCTACAGGTCCCTTATAATTCACCCCTCCACTTT.

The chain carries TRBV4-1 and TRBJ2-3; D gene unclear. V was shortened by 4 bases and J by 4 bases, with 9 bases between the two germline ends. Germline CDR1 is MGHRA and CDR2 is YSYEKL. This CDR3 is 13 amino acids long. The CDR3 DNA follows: TGCGCCAGCAGCCCGAGCCCACCAGATACGCAGTATTTT. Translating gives CASSPSPPDTQYF.

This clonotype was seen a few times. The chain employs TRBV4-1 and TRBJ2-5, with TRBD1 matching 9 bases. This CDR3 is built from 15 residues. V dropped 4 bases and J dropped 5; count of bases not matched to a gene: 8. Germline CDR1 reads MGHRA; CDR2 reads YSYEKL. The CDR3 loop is CASSLRQGEGETQYF. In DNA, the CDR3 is TGCGCCAGCAGCCTAAGACAGGGGGAAGGGGAGACCCAGTACTTC.

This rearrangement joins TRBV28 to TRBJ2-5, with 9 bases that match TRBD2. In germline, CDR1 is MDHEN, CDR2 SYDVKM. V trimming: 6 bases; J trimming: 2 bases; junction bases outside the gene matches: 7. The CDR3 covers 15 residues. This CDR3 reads CASSRRAGGQETQYF. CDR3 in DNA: TGTGCCAGCAGCCGTAGAGCGGGGGGACAAGAGACCCAGTACTTC.

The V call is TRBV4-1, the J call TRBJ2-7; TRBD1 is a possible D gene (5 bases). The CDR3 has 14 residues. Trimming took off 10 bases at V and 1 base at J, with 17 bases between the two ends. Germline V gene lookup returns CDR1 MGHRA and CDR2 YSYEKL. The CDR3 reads CATSLRGNSYEQYF. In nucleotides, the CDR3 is TGCGCCACCTCTTTAAGGGGCAATTCCTACGAGCAGTACTTC.

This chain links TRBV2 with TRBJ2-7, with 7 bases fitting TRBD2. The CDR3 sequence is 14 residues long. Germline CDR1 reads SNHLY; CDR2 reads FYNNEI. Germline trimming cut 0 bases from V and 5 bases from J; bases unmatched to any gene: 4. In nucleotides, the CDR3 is TGTGCCAGCAGTGAAGCAGGGGAGGGACACGAGCAGTACTTC. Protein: CASSEAGEGHEQYF.

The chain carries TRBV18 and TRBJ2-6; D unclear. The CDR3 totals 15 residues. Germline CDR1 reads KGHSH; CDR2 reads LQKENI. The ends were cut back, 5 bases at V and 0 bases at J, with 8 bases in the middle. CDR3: CASSSQSSGANVLTF. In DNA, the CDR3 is TGTGCCAGCTCATCACAGAGCTCTGGGGCCAACGTCCTGACTTTC.

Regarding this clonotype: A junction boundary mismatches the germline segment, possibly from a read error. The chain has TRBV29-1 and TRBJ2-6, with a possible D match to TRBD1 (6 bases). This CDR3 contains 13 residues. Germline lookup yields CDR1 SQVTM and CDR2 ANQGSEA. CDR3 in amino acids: CSVQGTGANVPTF. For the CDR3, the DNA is TGCAGCGTACAGGGAACTGGGGCCAACGTCCCGACTTTC.

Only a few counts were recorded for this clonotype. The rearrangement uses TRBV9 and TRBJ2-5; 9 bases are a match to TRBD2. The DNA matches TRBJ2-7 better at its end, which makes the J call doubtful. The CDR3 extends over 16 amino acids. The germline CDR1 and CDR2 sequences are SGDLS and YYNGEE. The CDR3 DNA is TGTGCCAGCAGCGTTTACGGGACTAGCCTTTATTACGAGCAGTACTTC. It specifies CASSVYGTSLYYEQYF.

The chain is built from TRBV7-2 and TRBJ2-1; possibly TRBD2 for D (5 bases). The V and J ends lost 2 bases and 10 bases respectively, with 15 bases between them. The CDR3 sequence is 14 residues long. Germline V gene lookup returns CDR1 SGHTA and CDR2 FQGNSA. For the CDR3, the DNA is TGTGCCAGCAGCTTAACCGCTCCGGGGTCCGAGCAGTTCTTC. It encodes CASSLTAPGSEQFF.

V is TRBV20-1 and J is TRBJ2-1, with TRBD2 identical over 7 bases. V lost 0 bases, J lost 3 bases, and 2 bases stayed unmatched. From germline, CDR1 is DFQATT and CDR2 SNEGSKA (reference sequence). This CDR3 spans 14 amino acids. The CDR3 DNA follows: TGCAGTGCTAGAGATCGGGACTACTACAATGAGCAGTTCTTC. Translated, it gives CSARDRDYYNEQFF.

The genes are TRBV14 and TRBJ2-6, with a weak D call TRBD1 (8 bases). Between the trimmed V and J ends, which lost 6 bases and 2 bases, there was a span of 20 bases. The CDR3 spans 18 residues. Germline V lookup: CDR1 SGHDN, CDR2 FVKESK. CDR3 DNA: TGTGCCAGCAGTCCTAGCGGACAGGGAATTGCTGGGGCCAACGTCCTGACTTTC. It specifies CASSPSGQGIAGANVLTF.

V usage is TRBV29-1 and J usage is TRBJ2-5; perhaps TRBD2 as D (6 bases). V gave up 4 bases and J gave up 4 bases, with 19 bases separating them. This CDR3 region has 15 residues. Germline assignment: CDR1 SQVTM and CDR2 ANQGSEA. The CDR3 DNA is TGCAGCGTTGGCGGGGCCCTCCACGACGGAGAGACCCAGTACTTC. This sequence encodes CSVGGALHDGETQYF. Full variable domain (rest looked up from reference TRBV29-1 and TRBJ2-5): SAVISQKPSRDICQRGTSLTIQCQVDSQVTMMFWYRQQPGQSLTLIATANQGSEATYESGFVIDKFPISRPNLTFSTLTVSNMSPEDSSIYLCSVGGALHDGETQYFGPGTRLLVL.

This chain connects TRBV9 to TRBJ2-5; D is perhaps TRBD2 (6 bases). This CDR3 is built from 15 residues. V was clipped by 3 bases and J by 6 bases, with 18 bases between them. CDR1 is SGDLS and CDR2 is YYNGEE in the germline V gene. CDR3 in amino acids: CASSEAPTRSQTQYF. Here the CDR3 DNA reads TGTGCCAGCAGCGAGGCCCCGACTAGATCCCAGACCCAGTACTTC.

CDR3 protein: CASSTLGTGYLDTQYF. As DNA, the CDR3 is TGTGCCAGTAGTACTCTTGGGACAGGTTACCTAGATACGCAGTATTTT. This chain links TRBV19 with TRBJ2-3; 8 bases line up with TRBD1. Losses at the gene ends were 4 bases for V and 5 bases for J; bases not matched to a gene: 11. The CDR3 length is 16 residues. Germline values: CDR1 LNHDA, CDR2 SQIVND (reference sequence).

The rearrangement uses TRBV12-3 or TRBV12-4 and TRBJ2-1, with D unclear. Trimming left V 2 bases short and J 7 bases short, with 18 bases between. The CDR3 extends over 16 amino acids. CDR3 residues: CASSLFTSSVGNEQFF. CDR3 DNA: TGTGCCAGCAGTTTATTCACTTCGTCTGTGGGTAATGAGCAGTTCTTC.

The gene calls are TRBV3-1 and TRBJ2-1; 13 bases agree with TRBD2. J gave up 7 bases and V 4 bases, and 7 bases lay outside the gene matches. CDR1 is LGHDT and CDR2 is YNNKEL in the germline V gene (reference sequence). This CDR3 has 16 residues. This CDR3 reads CASSPARTSGSNEQFF. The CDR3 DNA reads TGTGCCAGCAGCCCCGCCCGGACTAGCGGGAGTAATGAGCAGTTCTTC.